The clone carrying this TCR beta chain was recorded once. This specimen comes from a study of OX40 agonist ivuxolimab in advanced cancers. Whole-study context: Patients received the agonistic anti-OX40 (CD134) antibody ivuxolimab.

Trimming cost V 5 bases and J 1 base; bases outside gene matches: 5. The CDR3 extends over 15 amino acids. Germline assignment: CDR1 SEHNR and CDR2 FQNEAQ (reference sequence). Method: immunoSEQ multiplex PCR; TCRdb's copy keeps in-frame clones and lacks some. Of about 100,000 clones listed, roughly four fifths are singletons. This receptor was taken from an adult with an advanced solid tumor such as melanoma, head and neck, liver or kidney cancer. The material sequenced was CD4+ or CD8+ T cells sorted from blood, taken in a trial of the OX40 agonist ivuxolimab. V gene TRBV7-9 combines with J gene TRBJ1-1; 9 bases match TRBD1. CDR3 sequence reads: CASSTQGAPNTEAFF. CDR3 DNA: TGTGCCAGCAGCACACAGGGGGCCCCGAACACTGAAGCTTTCTTT.